The present entry profiles one TCR beta chain with its context. Its antigen is not known. Genomic DNA from each subset was divided evenly over several immunoSEQ plates. Assay: immunoSEQ multiplex PCR; the TCRdb copy retains only in-frame clones and omits some. The data contain under 2,500,000 clones, around 95% of them singletons. This sample is drawn from a study of shared clonotypes between healthy human individuals. General study points: Rarefaction indicated that sorted-subset sequencing remained incomplete although depth was large.

CDR3 length: 13 residues. V shed 4 bases and J shed 6 bases, with 13 bases lying between them. From germline, CDR1 is SQVTM and CDR2 ANQGSEA. The V call is TRBV29-1, the J call TRBJ2-1, with unresolved D. This clonotype originated in a man aged 18 to 29 in good health. Sequencing used naive CD4+ T cells sorted from blood. Specified subset: CD45RA+ positively selected. CDR3 DNA sequence: TGCAGCGTTGTGGGCAGGTTGAGCAATGAGCAGTTCTTC. Translation: CSVVGRLSNEQFF.